These 25 T cell receptor beta chains came from one sample sequenced in a study of CD8 T cells in ankylosing spondylitis. MiXCR, run by TCRdb on the 5' RACE reads, gives a single entry per CDR3 protein. The sample has 150,000 or so distinct CDR3 sequences, roughly 31% seen once. Sequenced input: synovial fluid, either unsorted or a sorted T cell fraction (not recorded which). The receptor set was obtained from a male donor with ankylosing spondylitis.

This clonotype has only a few counts. This rearrangement joins TRBV5-1 to TRBJ1-3, with a possible D match to TRBD1 (5 bases). The CDR3 consists of 15 residues. The germline V and J ends were trimmed by 0 bases and 0 bases, with 7 bases remaining between them. Germline V gene sequence: CDR1 SGHRS, CDR2 YFSETQ. The CDR3 bases are TGCGCCAGCAGCTTGGGGGGCTTCTCTGGAAACACCATATATTTT. It is translated as CASSLGGFSGNTIYF.

V is TRBV7-9 and J is TRBJ2-5; a weak D match, TRBD2 (6 bases). The V and J ends lost 1 base and 2 bases respectively, with 8 bases between them. The CDR3 has 14 amino acids. The V gene's germline CDR1 is SEHNR and CDR2 FQNEAQ (reference sequence). The CDR3 DNA reads TGTGCCAGCAGCTTAGGTGCGGGGCAAGAGACCCAGTACTTC. Amino acid sequence: CASSLGAGQETQYF.

The rearrangement joins TRBV20-1 to TRBJ1-5, with 7 bases lining up with TRBD1. Losses at the gene ends were 3 bases for V and 7 bases for J; bases not matched to a gene: 6. Germline V gene data show CDR1 as DFQATT and CDR2 as SNEGSKA (reference sequence). The CDR3 contains 13 residues. The CDR3 is CSASPRGGQPQHF. CDR3 sequence (DNA): TGCAGTGCTAGCCCCAGGGGGGGACAGCCCCAGCATTTT.

The sample holds a few counts of this clonotype. J is TRBJ2-2 and V is TRBV6-5, with a possible D match to TRBD2 (7 bases). From germline, CDR1 is MNHEY and CDR2 SVGAGI. V was cut by 0 bases and J by 4 bases, with 15 bases left in between. This CDR3 has 17 amino acids. This CDR3 is CASSYSLVGGPTGELFF. The CDR3 coding sequence is TGTGCCAGCAGTTACTCTCTCGTCGGGGGGCCCACCGGGGAGCTGTTTTTT.

This clonotype was seen repeatedly, ten times or more. The V and J genes are TRBV15 and TRBJ1-6; a weak D match, TRBD1 (5 bases). CDR3 size: 14 residues. Trimming took off 1 base at V and 9 bases at J, with 10 bases between the two ends. Per germline, CDR1 LNHNV and CDR2 YYDKDF (reference sequence). CDR3 protein: CATSRVDRISPLHF. DNA for the CDR3: TGTGCCACCAGCAGAGTTGACAGAATTTCACCCCTCCACTTT.

The chain combines TRBV3-1 with TRBJ1-1; unclear D gene. The CDR3 totals 14 residues. The V gene's germline CDR1 is LGHDT and CDR2 YNNKEL (reference sequence). The ends were cut back, 4 bases at V and 3 bases at J, with 12 bases in the middle. CDR3 sequence: CASSRTDGYTEAFF. Written as DNA, the CDR3 is TGTGCCAGCAGCCGCACGGACGGGTACACTGAAGCTTTCTTT. Full variable domain (outside the CDR3, taken from reference TRBV3-1 and TRBJ1-1): DTAVSQTPKYLVTQMGNDKSIKCEQNLGHDTMYWYKQDSKKFLKIMFSYNNKELIINETVPNRFSPKSPDKAHLNLHINSLELGDSAVYFCASSRTDGYTEAFFGQGTRLTVV.

This clonotype turned up a few times. The gene calls are TRBV10-3 and TRBJ2-4; TRBD2 aligns across 8 bases. The V gene's germline CDR1 is ENHRY and CDR2 SYGVKD. With V trimmed by 3 bases and J by 4 bases, 2 bases remained unmatched. CDR3 size: 14 residues. The CDR3 loop reads CAISDGGAKNIQYF. The CDR3 nucleotides read TGTGCCATCAGTGACGGGGGGGCAAAAAACATTCAGTACTTC.

This clonotype appeared many times. The V and J genes are TRBV5-1 and TRBJ1-1; D not resolved. The CDR3 has 14 amino acids. Germline values: CDR1 SGHRS, CDR2 YFSETQ. Trimming took 5 bases from V and 9 from J, leaving 20 bases between them. CDR3 bases: TGCGCCAGCAGTGGCGACAAGACGACGGGGAAAGCTTTCTTT. This sequence encodes CASSGDKTTGKAFF.

This clonotype was observed a handful of times. The rearrangement uses TRBV20-1 and TRBJ2-7; TRBD1 aligns across 9 bases. This CDR3 is built from 15 residues. From germline, CDR1 is DFQATT and CDR2 SNEGSKA (reference sequence). Losses at the gene ends were 0 bases for V and 4 bases for J; bases not matched to a gene: 7. CDR3 DNA sequence: TGCAGTGCTAGAGAGACCGGGACAGGGATTTACGAGCAGTACTTC. It translates to CSARETGTGIYEQYF.

Many counts were recorded for this clonotype. This chain uses TRBV10-3 with TRBJ1-1; 10 bases agree with TRBD1. The junction had 7 bases not matched to a gene; V was cut back by 4 bases and J by 5 bases. This CDR3 has 15 residues. CDR1 is ENHRY, CDR2 SYGVKD, per germline. The CDR3: CAISGPGQGWTEAFF. CDR3 in DNA: TGTGCCATCAGTGGGCCGGGACAGGGGTGGACTGAAGCTTTCTTT.

This chain links TRBV3-1 with TRBJ2-7; weak D call: TRBD2 (5 bases). This CDR3 comprises 13 residues. The germline V gene encodes CDR1 LGHDT and CDR2 YNNKEL (reference sequence). V was clipped by 2 bases and J by 5 bases, with 10 bases between them. This chain's CDR3 is CASSQFPGNEQYF. CDR3 nucleotides: TGTGCCAGCAGCCAATTCCCGGGGAACGAGCAGTACTTC.

The chain combines TRBV4-1 with TRBJ1-2; D remains ambiguous. The V end lost 0 bases, the J end lost 4 bases, and 9 bases lay between the germline ends. This CDR3 has 14 residues. Germline CDR1 reads MGHRA; CDR2 reads YSYEKL. CDR3 sequence: CASSQEGASYGYTF. In DNA, the CDR3 is TGCGCCAGCAGCCAAGAGGGAGCAAGCTATGGCTACACCTTC.

The chain recombines TRBV20-1 with TRBJ2-1, with 8 bases matching TRBD2. The V and J ends lost 6 bases and 4 bases, in that order; junction bases with no gene match: 14. The CDR3 length is 16 residues. From germline, CDR1 is DFQATT and CDR2 SNEGSKA (reference sequence). In nucleotides, the CDR3 is TGCAGTGCGACGAAACCCCTAGCGGGCAATTACAATGAGCAGTTCTTC. It encodes CSATKPLAGNYNEQFF.

At least ten counts were recorded for this clonotype. The CDR3, as DNA: TGCGCCAGCAGCCCGCGGACAGACGCTATAGCCGAGCAGTACTTC. This translates into CASSPRTDAIAEQYF. The chain uses TRBV5-1 and TRBJ2-7, with TRBD1 as a possible D gene (6 bases). Germline CDR1 reads SGHRS; CDR2 reads YFSETQ. V lost 4 bases and J 6 bases, leaving 20 bases between the germline ends. The CDR3 totals 15 residues.

This clonotype has more than one count but fewer than ten. This chain connects TRBV28 to TRBJ1-2; D perhaps matches TRBD1 (5 bases). The CDR3 has 13 residues. Germline CDR1 is MDHEN and CDR2 is SYDVKM. V was shortened by 5 bases and J by 8 bases, with 15 bases between the two germline ends. CDR3 sequence: CASSPERWGGYTF. The CDR3, as DNA: TGTGCCAGCAGTCCAGAAAGGTGGGGGGGCTACACCTTC.

The genes are TRBV24-1 and TRBJ2-3; D not certain. Germline V gives CDR1 KGHDR, CDR2 SFDVKD. The V gene lost 6 bases and the J gene lost 4 bases, with 7 bases spanning the gap. This CDR3 spans 12 amino acids. CDR3 nucleotides: TGTGCCACCAGTAGTGGGGCAGATACGCAGTATTTT. This sequence encodes CATSSGADTQYF.

The V gene is TRBV4-3, the J gene TRBJ1-2; 9 bases fit TRBD1. V lost 0 bases to trimming and J lost 7 bases; unmatched junction nucleotides: 12. Germline loops: CDR1 LGHNA, CDR2 YSLEER. The CDR3 runs 17 residues. CDR3 loop: CASSQEALQGALGGYTF. CDR3 in DNA: TGCGCCAGCAGCCAAGAAGCTCTACAGGGGGCGTTAGGTGGCTACACCTTC.

Many counts were recorded for this clonotype. The chain combines TRBV12-5 with TRBJ2-5; D is unclear. Germline V CDR1 and CDR2: LGHNT, FRNRAP. This CDR3 is built from 14 residues. Trimming stripped 8 bases from V and 1 base from J, with 14 bases between. CDR3 nucleotides: TGTGCTAGTACTCGGAGCAGCAGCCAAGAGACCCAGTACTTC. Its protein is CASTRSSSQETQYF.

The DNA for the CDR3 is TGTGCCAGCAGCACAGATACGCAGTATTTT. This gives the protein CASSTDTQYF. This chain connects TRBV28 to TRBJ2-3, with D unresolved. Germline V lookup: CDR1 MDHEN, CDR2 SYDVKM. This CDR3 spans 10 amino acids. Deletions cut 6 bases from V and 2 bases from J, with 0 bases between.

This clonotype has just a few counts. The rearrangement joins TRBV5-1 to TRBJ2-7; 7 bases fit TRBD2. The CDR3 sequence is 15 residues long. Germline lookup yields CDR1 SGHRS and CDR2 YFSETQ. V was clipped by 0 bases and J by 6 bases; unmatched bases: 9. Here the CDR3 DNA reads TGCGCCAGCAGCTTGGATCTAGCGGACCCTGGCGAGCAGTACTTC. Protein: CASSLDLADPGEQYF.

This chain uses TRBV4-3 with TRBJ1-5; no reliable D call. V lost 0 bases and J lost 3, with 9 bases in between. The CDR3 covers 15 residues. Germline V CDR1 and CDR2: LGHNA, YSLEER. The CDR3 nucleotides are TGCGCCAGCAGCCAAGAGTGGGCGGCCAATCAGCCCCAGCATTTT. This translates into CASSQEWAANQPQHF.

The genes are TRBV6-5 and TRBJ1-2; TRBD1 is a possible D gene (5 bases). The CDR3 runs 16 residues. V shed 2 bases and J shed 6 bases, with 19 bases lying between them. The germline gives CDR1 MNHEY, CDR2 SVGAGI. The CDR3 spells CASSYGTEIRPDGYTF. As DNA, the CDR3 is TGTGCCAGCAGTTACGGGACTGAAATCCGGCCTGATGGCTACACCTTC.

The chain uses TRBV7-2 and TRBJ2-1; possible D gene TRBD1, 6 bases. The germline CDR1 and CDR2 sequences are SGHTA and FQGNSA. CDR3 size: 15 residues. V was clipped by 1 base and J by 4 bases, with 11 bases between them. As DNA, the CDR3 is TGTGCCAGCAGCTTAGAGGGGACAAAGTACAATGAGCAGTTCTTC. This encodes CASSLEGTKYNEQFF.

This clonotype was counted a few times. This sequence joins TRBV6-1 and TRBJ1-3; a weak D match, TRBD1 (5 bases). Looked up from germline, CDR1 is MNHNS and CDR2 is SASEGT. This CDR3 has 16 residues. The V end was cut by 6 bases, the J end by 4 bases, with 19 bases between. The CDR3 coding sequence is TGTGCCAGCAGCTCAACAGCAGGGTCTATCGGAAACACCATATATTTT. Residues: CASSSTAGSIGNTIYF.

This chain uses TRBV7-9 with TRBJ1-3; 9 nucleotides align to TRBD1. The CDR3 is 16 amino acids. The germline V gene encodes CDR1 SEHNR and CDR2 FQNEAQ (reference sequence). V dropped 4 bases and J dropped 2; count of bases not matched to a gene: 6. The CDR3 sequence is CASSSPGQGTGNTIYF. The CDR3 bases are TGTGCCAGCAGCTCGCCGGGACAGGGCACTGGAAACACCATATATTTT.